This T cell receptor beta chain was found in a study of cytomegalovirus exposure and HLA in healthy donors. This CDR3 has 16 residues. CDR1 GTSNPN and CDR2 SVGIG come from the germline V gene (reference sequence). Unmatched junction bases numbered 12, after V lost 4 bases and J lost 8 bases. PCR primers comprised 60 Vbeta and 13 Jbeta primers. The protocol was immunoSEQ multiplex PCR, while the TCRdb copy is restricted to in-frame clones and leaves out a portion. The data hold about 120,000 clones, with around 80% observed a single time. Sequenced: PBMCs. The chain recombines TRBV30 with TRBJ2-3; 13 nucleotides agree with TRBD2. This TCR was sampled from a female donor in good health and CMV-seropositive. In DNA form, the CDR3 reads TGTGCCTGGACACCAACGCCTACTAGCGGGGGGGCTACGCAGTATTTT. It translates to CAWTPTPTSGGATQYF.